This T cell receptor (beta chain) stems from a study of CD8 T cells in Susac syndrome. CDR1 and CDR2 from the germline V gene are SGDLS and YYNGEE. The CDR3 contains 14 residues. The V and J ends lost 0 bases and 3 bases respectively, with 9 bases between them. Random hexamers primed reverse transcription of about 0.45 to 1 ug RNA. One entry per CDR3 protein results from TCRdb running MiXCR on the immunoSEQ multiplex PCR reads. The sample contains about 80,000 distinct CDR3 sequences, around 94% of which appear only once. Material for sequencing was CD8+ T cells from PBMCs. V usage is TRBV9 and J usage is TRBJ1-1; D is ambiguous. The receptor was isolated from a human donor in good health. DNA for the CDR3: TGTGCCAGCAGCGTAGCGGCAGTTGACACTGAAGCTTTCTTT. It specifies CASSVAAVDTEAFF.